Listed below are T cell receptor beta chains from one sample, sequenced in a study of T cell repertoires in cytomegalovirus infection. MiXCR was run by TCRdb on the reads, yielding one entry per CDR3 protein. The repertoire includes around 100,000 distinct CDR3 sequences, 10% of them detected once, and around a third sits in the top ten. No antigen has been identified for these receptors. The specimen was PBMCs, sequenced either directly or after in vitro stimulation (not recorded which). All receptors derive from a human donor in good health (CMV status not recorded). Some clones in this sample may be carry-over from other donors' samples. Both conserved end residues are part of each CDR3. A D gene is named only where the DNA matches it firmly. Not all rows give a size; the values are once, few, many and, for expanded clones, a class.

>.|TRBV24-1|14|TRBJ2-3|many
CATSDFQVADTQYF
TGTGCCACCAGTGATTTCCAAGTTGCAGATACGCAGTATTTT
>TRBD1|TRBV2|15|TRBJ1-5|few
CASSEGDRGQEPQHF
TGTGCCAGCAGTGAGGGAGACAGGGGGCAGGAGCCCCAGCATTTT
>.|TRBV7-2|13|TRBJ2-1|many
CASSLVARGHRIF
TGTGCCAGCAGCTTAGTCGCTCGGGGGCACAGGATCTTC
>.|TRBV12-3/TRBV12-4|14|TRBJ2-5|many
CASSLRLLRETQYF
TGTGCCAGCAGTTTAAGGCTTTTGCGAGAGACCCAGTACTTC
>.|TRBV6-1|18|TRBJ2-7|few
CASSEEIVTGFGVYEQYF
TGTGCCAGCAGTGAGGAGATCGTTACAGGATTTGGGGTCTACGAGCAGTACTTC
>.|TRBV29-1|12|TRBJ1-4|many
CSVGADNEKLFF
TGCAGCGTTGGGGCAGATAATGAAAAACTGTTTTTT
>.|TRBV19|14|TRBJ1-2|few
CASSPGGTNYGYTF
TGTGCCAGTAGTCCTGGGGGAACTAACTATGGCTACACCTTC
>.|TRBV7-2|17|TRBJ2-6|many
CASSLASVRIGANVLTF
TGTGCCAGCAGCTTGGCATCAGTGCGGATAGGGGCCAACGTCCTGACTTTC
>.|TRBV7-2|15|TRBJ1-5|many
CASSPGGISNQPQHF
TGTGCCAGCAGCCCGGGGGGGATTAGCAATCAGCCCCAGCATTTT
>.|TRBV2|16|TRBJ1-2|.
CASSEAHSGGLYGYTF
TGTGCCAGCAGTGAAGCGCATTCCGGGGGACTCTATGGCTACACCTTC
>.|TRBV9|14|TRBJ2-2|.
CASTKRGDTGELFF
TGTGCCAGCACCAAGAGGGGGGACACCGGGGAGCTGTTTTTT
>.|TRBV4-2|11|TRBJ2-3|many
CASSQTDTQYF
TGTGCCAGCAGCCAGACAGATACGCAGTATTTT
>.|TRBV6-6|15|TRBJ2-2|many
CASSYGALGPGELFF
TGTGCCAGCAGTTACGGGGCCCTTGGGCCCGGGGAGCTGTTTTTT
>TRBD1|TRBV5-3|14|TRBJ1-1|.
CASKGTGGYTEAFF
TGTGCCAGTAAGGGGACAGGGGGCTACACTGAAGCTTTCTTT
>TRBD2|TRBV6-5|17|TRBJ2-7|many
CASSYSITSGSLYEQYF
TGTGCCAGCAGTTACAGCATTACTAGCGGGAGCCTCTACGAGCAGTACTTC
>.|TRBV12-3/TRBV12-4|14|TRBJ1-5|many
CASSLADFNQPQHF
TGTGCCAGCAGTTTAGCTGATTTCAATCAGCCCCAGCATTTT
>.|TRBV19|15|TRBJ2-1|.
CASSRRHASYNEQFF
TGTGCCAGTAGCCGCCGACACGCTTCCTACAATGAGCAGTTCTTC
>TRBD1|TRBV28|14|TRBJ2-1|many
CASSLGQGADEQFF
TGTGCCAGCAGTTTGGGACAGGGGGCTGATGAGCAGTTCTTC
>.|TRBV18|15|TRBJ2-4|many
CASSPPFPGPDIQYF
TGTGCCAGCTCACCACCGTTTCCGGGTCCGGACATTCAGTACTTC
>.|TRBV15|12|TRBJ2-5|few
CATSRPKETQYF
TGTGCCACCAGCAGGCCGAAGGAGACCCAGTACTTC
>.|TRBV12-3/TRBV12-4|13|TRBJ2-5|many
CASSLNSQETQYF
TGTGCCAGCAGTTTAAACAGCCAAGAGACCCAGTACTTC
>.|TRBV2|16|TRBJ2-1|few
CASSGRDGRSYNEQFF
TGTGCCAGCAGCGGACGGGACGGCCGCTCCTACAATGAGCAGTTCTTC
>.|TRBV19|18|TRBJ1-1|many
CASSIVNPGTRPGTEAFF
TGTGCCAGTAGTATAGTAAATCCGGGGACACGACCGGGGACTGAAGCTTTCTTT
>.|TRBV9|15|TRBJ1-1|few
CASSVRATANTEAFF
TGTGCCAGCAGCGTCCGGGCGACAGCGAACACTGAAGCTTTCTTT
>TRBD1|TRBV27|16|TRBJ2-6|.
CASTYRGSSGANVLTF
TGTGCCAGCACCTACAGGGGTAGCTCTGGGGCCAACGTCCTGACTTTC
>.|TRBV27|13|TRBJ2-1|few
CASSWGSGNEQFF
TGTGCCAGCAGTTGGGGGTCGGGGAATGAGCAGTTCTTC
>TRBD1|TRBV25-1|13|TRBJ1-1|.
CTSSVQGDTEAFF
TGTACCAGCAGTGTGCAGGGGGACACTGAAGCTTTCTTT
>TRBD2|TRBV29-1|16|TRBJ2-5|.
CSVDGLAAGGRETQYF
TGCAGCGTTGATGGACTAGCGGCTGGGGGGAGAGAGACCCAGTACTTC
>.|TRBV19|15|TRBJ1-5|many
CASSIGAHSNQPQHF
TGTGCCAGTAGTATTGGGGCACATAGCAATCAGCCCCAGCATTTT
>TRBD2|TRBV4-1|15|TRBJ2-1|many
CASSPGLAGAHEQFF
TGCGCCAGCAGCCCGGGACTAGCGGGTGCTCATGAGCAGTTCTTC
>TRBD1|TRBV20-1|15|TRBJ1-1|few
CSASGQGAGGTEAFF
TGCAGTGCTAGTGGACAGGGGGCTGGTGGCACTGAAGCTTTCTTT
>TRBD1|TRBV7-9|15|TRBJ1-1|.
CASTLGQGLNTEAFF
TGTGCCAGCACTCTGGGACAGGGACTAAACACTGAAGCTTTCTTT
>.|TRBV7-9|15|TRBJ2-1|few
CASSPRASAFDEQFF
TGTGCCAGCAGCCCTCGGGCGTCCGCGTTCGATGAGCAGTTCTTC
>.|TRBV7-2|16|TRBJ2-2|many
CASSFTSRPNTGELFF
TGTGCCAGCAGCTTCACGAGCCGACCGAACACCGGGGAGCTGTTTTTT
>TRBD1|TRBV5-6|15|TRBJ2-2|few
CASSWLGQDTGELFF
TGTGCCAGCAGCTGGCTCGGACAGGACACCGGGGAGCTGTTTTTT
>.|TRBV12-3/TRBV12-4|17|TRBJ1-3|many
CASSLKMGGAFADTIYF
TGTGCCAGCAGTTTAAAAATGGGGGGTGCTTTTGCGGACACCATATATTTT
>TRBD1|TRBV29-1|12|TRBJ2-5|.
CSVLQGQETQYF
TGCAGCGTTCTACAGGGGCAAGAGACCCAGTACTTC
>.|TRBV12-3/TRBV12-4|15|TRBJ1-6|many
CASSLNEPYNSPLHF
TGTGCCAGCAGTTTAAACGAGCCCTATAATTCACCCCTCCACTTT
>.|TRBV4-3|18|TRBJ2-6|.
CASSARSEGETGANVLTF
TGCGCCAGTTCTGCCCGGAGCGAGGGGGAGACAGGGGCCAACGTCCTGACTTTC
>.|TRBV4-1|16|TRBJ2-1|many
CASSRTSRSSYNEQFF
TGCGCCAGCAGCCGGACCTCTAGGAGCTCCTACAATGAGCAGTTCTTC